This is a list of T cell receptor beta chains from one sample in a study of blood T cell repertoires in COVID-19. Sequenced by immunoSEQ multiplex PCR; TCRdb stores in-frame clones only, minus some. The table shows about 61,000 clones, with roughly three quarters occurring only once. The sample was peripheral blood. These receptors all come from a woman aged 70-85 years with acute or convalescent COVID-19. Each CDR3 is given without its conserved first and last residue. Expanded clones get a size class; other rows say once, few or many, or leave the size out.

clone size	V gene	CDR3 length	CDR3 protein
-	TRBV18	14	ASSPRMLAGDNEQF
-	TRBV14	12	ASSLAGGVKTQY
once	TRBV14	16	ASSRLSLQGFMDNEQF
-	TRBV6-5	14	ASSYTRDRAINGYT
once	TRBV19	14	ASSVLPGQGWDEQY
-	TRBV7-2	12	ASSPLGGQETQY
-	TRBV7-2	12	ASSLGGQFPEQY
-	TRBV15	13	ATSSGSGGGNEQF
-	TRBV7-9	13	ASSPTGFGTDTQY
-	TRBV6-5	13	ASSYAGQPNEKLF
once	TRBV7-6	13	ASSLEGTGTYEQY
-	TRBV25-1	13	ASSQTQGRQETQY
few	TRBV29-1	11	SAGTGGNTEAF
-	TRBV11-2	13	ASSDRASGVGEQF
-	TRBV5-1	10	ASSFSTDTQY
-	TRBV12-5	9	ASGFVREQF
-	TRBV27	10	ASSAGAYGYT
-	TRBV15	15	ATSRERKNGVNEKLF
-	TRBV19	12	ASSKVYSNQPQH
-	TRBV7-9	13	ASSLVGTSGYEQY
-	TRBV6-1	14	ASSATRQGGNQPQH
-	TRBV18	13	ASSDYYPGPGEQY
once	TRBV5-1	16	ASSYPGQGPSTNEKLF
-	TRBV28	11	ASSFLLTGELF
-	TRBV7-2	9	ASSQINGYT
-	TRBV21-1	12	ASIRDRGTGELF
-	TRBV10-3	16	AISERLAGERSTDTQY
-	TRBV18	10	ASSRQNSPLH
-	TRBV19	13	ASSSTGITNEKLF
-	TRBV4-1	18	ASSQDGPGGASSYNSPLH
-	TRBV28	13	ASSLSRGGIETQY
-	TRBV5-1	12	ASSLDGGGQPQH
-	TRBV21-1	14	ASILTLLRGRTEAF
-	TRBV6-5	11	AVPRGTGNTIY
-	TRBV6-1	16	ASSEVGVRGFSSYEQY
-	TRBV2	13	ASSVVWTSTDTQY
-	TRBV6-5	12	ASSTVDTGNTIY
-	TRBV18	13	ASSPQGSTNEKLF
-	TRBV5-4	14	ASSLGSSGGSYEQY
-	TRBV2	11	ASKAGLTDTQY
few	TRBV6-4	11	ASSEERGHEQF
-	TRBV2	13	ASRPGQELIYGYT
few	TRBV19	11	ASAGQLNTEAF
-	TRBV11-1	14	ASRPLGTRGENEQF
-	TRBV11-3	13	ASSLDQAGSYEQY
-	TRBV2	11	ASGHDSNQPQH
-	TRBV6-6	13	ASSSRTGGIDTQY
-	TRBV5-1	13	ASSPQTGGADTQY
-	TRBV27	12	ASSLQGVAETQY